Presented here are 22 T cell receptor beta chains from one specimen sequenced in a study of T cells in Graves' hyperthyroidism and ophthalmopathy. The investigators amplified TCR beta CDR3 regions from RNA transcripts. When the TCR CDR3 underwent first-round RT-PCR, the HTBI primer set was used. TCRdb re-called the multiplex PCR reads through MiXCR, storing one row per CDR3 protein. Here the sample spans hundreds of thousands of distinct CDR3 sequences, about 14% being singletons. The sequenced material came from blood. The source is a woman under 30 with Graves' hyperthyroidism.

This clonotype was counted many times. The chain carries TRBV18 and TRBJ2-1; 7 positions match TRBD2. Unmatched junction bases numbered 8, after V lost 6 bases and J lost 3 bases. The germline CDR1 and CDR2 sequences are KGHSH and LQKENI. The CDR3 extends over 15 amino acids. The CDR3 DNA is TGTGCCAGCTCCCCAACTAGCGCCTTCTACAATGAGCAGTTCTTC. Its protein product is CASSPTSAFYNEQFF.

Of note for this clonotype: A read error may account for a junction end that differs from germline. CDR3 nucleotides: TGTACCAGCAGCGGAACAGATTATAGCAATCAGCCCCAGCATTTT. Translating gives CTSSGTDYSNQPQHF. This chain links TRBV2 with TRBJ1-5, with D hard to call. This CDR3 has 15 amino acids. Germline CDR1 SNHLY, CDR2 FYNNEI.

In its sample, this clonotype was seen many times. J is TRBJ2-1 and V is TRBV28, with TRBD2 matching over 8 bases. With V trimmed by 1 base and J by 0 bases, 14 bases remained unmatched. CDR1 and CDR2 (germline): MDHEN, SYDVKM. The CDR3 is made up of 20 amino acids. CDR3 amino acids: CASSLLISGVRTSSYNEQFF. The CDR3, as DNA: TGTGCCAGCAGTTTATTAATTAGCGGGGTCCGGACTAGCTCCTACAATGAGCAGTTCTTC.

This clonotype was seen at least ten times. V and J are TRBV18 and TRBJ1-1; D not resolved. V lost 0 bases to trimming and J lost 2 bases, with 10 bases between them. The germline CDR1 and CDR2 sequences are KGHSH and LQKENI. The length of the CDR3 is 15 residues. The CDR3 is CASSPPYPDNTEAFF. DNA of the CDR3: TGTGCCAGCTCACCACCTTACCCAGATAACACTGAAGCTTTCTTT.

This clonotype was seen once. This rearrangement joins TRBV7-8 to TRBJ2-7; TRBD2 might be the D (6 bases). Between the trimmed V and J ends, which lost 5 bases and 2 bases, there was a span of 16 bases. This CDR3 has 15 residues. From germline, CDR1 is SGHVS and CDR2 FQNEAQ. In DNA, the CDR3 is TGTGCCAGCAGCCCCGTTCTAGCGACCGCCTACGAGCAGTACTTC. It translates to CASSPVLATAYEQYF.

This clonotype has ten or more counts. The V call is TRBV28, the J call TRBJ2-4; 8 nucleotides agree with TRBD1. The length of the CDR3 is 16 residues. Germline V lookup: CDR1 MDHEN, CDR2 SYDVKM. The V segment lost 2 bases and the J segment 5 bases; nucleotides outside the gene matches: 8. CDR3 amino acids: CASSLGLGQDQNIQYF. The CDR3 DNA follows: TGTGCCAGCAGTTTAGGGTTGGGACAGGATCAAAACATTCAGTACTTC.

In this sample, this clonotype turned up many times. This sequence joins TRBV20-1 and TRBJ1-1; D is undetermined. The CDR3 is made up of 12 amino acids. The V end was cut by 6 bases, the J end by 5 bases, with 13 bases between. Germline CDR1 and CDR2: DFQATT and SNEGSKA (reference sequence). CDR3 loop: CSAESPPTEAFF. The CDR3 nucleotides read TGCAGTGCCGAAAGCCCCCCTACTGAAGCTTTCTTT.

This clonotype was counted many times. The gene calls are TRBV20-1 and TRBJ2-7; 12 positions agree with TRBD2. CDR3 length equals 15 residues. From germline, CDR1 is DFQATT and CDR2 SNEGSKA (reference sequence). The J segment lost 7 bases and the V segment lost 2 bases, leaving 9 bases of the junction unmatched. The CDR3 reads CSARKPSGRALEQYF. CDR3 nucleotides: TGCAGTGCTAGAAAACCTAGCGGGAGGGCCTTGGAGCAGTACTTC.

This clonotype appeared a few times. The gene calls are TRBV7-3 and TRBJ2-1; 9 nucleotides agree with TRBD2. The ends lost 5 bases at V and 15 bases at J; junction bases unmatched: 11. Germline CDR1 SGHTA, CDR2 FQGTGA. The CDR3 has 13 residues. CDR3 bases: TGTGCCAGCAGCATTTTAGCGGGAGCCCTTCTGTTCTTC. Amino acids: CASSILAGALLFF.

This clonotype showed up many times. V gene TRBV7-6 combines with J gene TRBJ1-2; D remains unclear. V was clipped by 6 bases and J by 4 bases, with 18 bases between them. The CDR3 runs to 15 residues. Germline CDR1 is SGHVS and CDR2 is FNYEAQ. This CDR3 is CASSPTSRGSYGYTF. The CDR3 bases are TGTGCCAGCAGTCCCACTAGCCGGGGTAGCTATGGCTACACCTTC.

The chain recombines TRBV28 with TRBJ1-2; D may be TRBD1 (5 bases). The CDR3 extends over 15 amino acids. V shed 2 bases and J shed 4 bases, with 14 bases lying between them. The germline gives CDR1 MDHEN, CDR2 SYDVKM. The CDR3: CASSLRLGPSYGYTF. In DNA form, the CDR3 reads TGTGCCAGCAGTTTACGCTTGGGACCTTCCTATGGCTACACCTTC.

This clonotype occurred many times. The chain recombines TRBV13 with TRBJ2-2; no clear D gene. CDR3 size: 14 residues. V dropped 2 bases and J dropped 6 bases, with 10 bases sitting between them. Germline CDR1 and CDR2: PRHDT and FYEKMQ (reference sequence). This CDR3 is CASSLQESPGELFF. The CDR3 DNA sequence: TGTGCCAGCAGCTTACAGGAATCCCCCGGGGAGCTGTTTTTT.

This clonotype was detected a few times. The chain carries TRBV30 and TRBJ2-3, with TRBD2 identical over 7 bases. In germline, CDR1 is GTSNPN, CDR2 SVGIG (reference sequence). V was pared by 1 base and J by 0 bases, with 4 bases of the junction left unmatched. The CDR3 length is 15 residues. This CDR3 reads CAWSGGSGSTDTQYF. In nucleotides, the CDR3 is TGTGCCTGGAGTGGTGGTAGCGGGAGCACAGATACGCAGTATTTT.

V is TRBV28 and J is TRBJ1-4, with TRBD1 as a possible D gene (5 bases). The CDR3 loop spans 14 amino acids. With 5 bases removed from V and 3 bases from J, the gap between germline ends came to 10 bases. Germline CDR1 reads MDHEN; CDR2 reads SYDVKM. The DNA of the CDR3 is TGTGCCAGCAGTAAACAGGCACCTAATGAAAAACTGTTTTTT. Its translation is CASSKQAPNEKLFF.

This chain uses TRBV11-2 with TRBJ2-1; 8 bases align to TRBD1. With 3 bases clipped from V and 6 bases from J, the junction kept 1 base outside the gene matches. Germline CDR1 and CDR2: SGHAT and FQNNGV. This CDR3 is built from 13 residues. The CDR3 DNA reads TGTGCCAGCAGCTTGGGACAGGTCAATGAGCAGTTCTTC. Translating it yields CASSLGQVNEQFF.

This clonotype has a count of ten or more. The V gene is TRBV28, the J gene TRBJ2-3, with unresolved D. The CDR3 contains 13 residues. The V gene lost 7 bases and the J gene lost 2 bases, with 10 bases spanning the gap. Germline V gives CDR1 MDHEN, CDR2 SYDVKM. CDR3 bases: TGTGCCAGCACGGTACAGCTCACAGATACGCAGTATTTT. It translates to CASTVQLTDTQYF.

This chain links TRBV27 with TRBJ2-3; 7 nucleotides agree with TRBD1. CDR1 and CDR2 (germline): MNHEY, SMNVEV (reference sequence). The CDR3 extends over 17 amino acids. Trimming at V came to 5 bases and at J to 0 bases, leaving 11 bases not matched to a gene. The CDR3 loop is CASSAPRDRSSTDTQYF. CDR3 sequence (DNA): TGTGCCAGCAGTGCACCCCGGGACAGATCTAGCACAGATACGCAGTATTTT.

The gene calls are TRBV12-3 or TRBV12-4 and TRBJ1-1, with 9 bases fitting TRBD1. Unmatched junction bases numbered 12, after V lost 6 bases and J lost 1 base. This CDR3 is built from 17 residues. The CDR3 protein is CASSYKDYRGPNTEAFF. The CDR3 region has the DNA TGTGCCAGCAGCTACAAAGATTACAGGGGGCCGAACACTGAAGCTTTCTTT.

Only a few counts were recorded for this clonotype. This sequence joins TRBV6-1 and TRBJ2-3; D gene ambiguous. This CDR3 comprises 13 residues. Germline CDR1 is MNHNS and CDR2 is SASEGT. V was clipped by 8 bases and J by 3 bases, with 12 bases between them. In DNA, the CDR3 is TGTGCCAGCCTCTCGACTGTGACAGATACGCAGTATTTT. Amino acids: CASLSTVTDTQYF.

The table lists this clonotype with many counts. This chain links TRBV20-1 with TRBJ2-7; 7 nucleotides match TRBD1. This CDR3 is built from 13 residues. V trimming: 7 bases; J trimming: 0 bases; junction bases outside the gene matches: 6. Germline values: CDR1 DFQATT, CDR2 SNEGSKA (reference sequence). CDR3 DNA sequence: TGCAGTGTTATGGACAGGAGCTCCTACGAGCAGTACTTC. Translation gives CSVMDRSSYEQYF.

This chain joins TRBV7-9 and TRBJ2-5; D is perhaps TRBD1 (5 bases). In germline, CDR1 is SEHNR, CDR2 FQNEAQ (reference sequence). Trimming left V 10 bases short and J 0 bases short, with 12 bases between. CDR3 length: 13 residues. CDR3 nucleotide sequence: TGTGCCACCCGCAGGGATAACCAAGAGACCCAGTACTTC. Protein: CATRRDNQETQYF.

This clonotype was counted at least ten times. The chain links TRBV28 to TRBJ2-1; 9 bases line up with TRBD2. The V and J ends lost 6 bases and 15 bases, in that order; junction bases with no gene match: 18. Germline V lookup: CDR1 MDHEN, CDR2 SYDVKM. The CDR3 runs 15 residues. DNA for the CDR3: TGTGCCAGCAGCCTCCCTAGCCCGGCGGGAGGGCGTCTGTTCTTC. This gives the protein CASSLPSPAGGRLFF.